One T cell receptor beta chain is described in this entry. Its antigen is not yet known. Within one base of it there is no much larger clone, and no base qualities were kept. Including cysteine and phenylalanine, the CDR3 has 15 amino acids. Solely the CDR3 DNA is kept, with 45 bases framed from the first base. From the germline V gene, CDR1 is MDHEN and CDR2 is SYDVKM. V loses 6 bases at its end and J loses 10 bases; junction bases beyond the gene matches: 12. The data were taken from a study of PD-1 blockade in classical Hodgkin lymphoma (dated by TCRdb to 2020 to 2022). For the wider study: A peripheral blood immune signature of response to PD-1 blockade in classical Hodgkin lymphoma was defined using TCR beta sequencing and CyTOF. Beyond this particular receptor, the publication reports: The study was limited to a single clinical trial cohort, and causes of repertoire differences, possibly disease activity or prior therapy, remained undefined. Baseline TCR diversity was reported to be lower in newly diagnosed patients than in healthy donors, and even lower in relapsed/refractory patients.

The Qiagen DNeasy kit was used to extract genomic DNA both from unsorted PBMCs and from the negatively selected CD4+ and CD8+ fractions. Amplification of TCR beta CDR3 regions was done by immunoSEQ multiplex PCR with primers that anneal to V and J segments. Amplification bias was minimized using a synthetic immune receptor repertoire, and residual bias was removed computationally after sequencing. In the original analysis: Repertoire diversity was quantified as the Shannon entropy index using custom Python scripts. Unsorted, CD4+ and CD8+ repertoires were examined separately, except in combined analyses, for which CD4+ and CD8+ sequences were merged in silico. TCRdb limited this immuneACCESS table to in-frame rearrangements with V and J called. A share of clones is missing; checked studies link under half to unresolved V genes, and the rest is unexplained. V and J calls and clone size are those listed in that table; D and trimming were worked out from the DNA. In this sample the table shows approximately 16,000 clones, about 86% of which occur a single time. The top ten clones comprise about 0.82% of the sample.

The sample's time point, from its label and the paper: newly diagnosed, previously untreated cHL patient sample. A Miltenyi CD4+ T cell isolation kit was used for magnetic negative selection to purify CD4+ T cells from thawed PBMCs. To serve as a comparison group for the relapsed/refractory trial patients, PBMCs were sequenced from patients with newly diagnosed, previously untreated classical Hodgkin lymphoma. After peripheral blood was drawn into 8 mL Vacutainer Cell Preparation Tubes, PBMCs were isolated by centrifugation and then cryopreserved. Purified CD4+ and CD8+ fractions were prepared only for cases with an additional available PBMC sample. On LS columns in a quadroMACS separator, the magnetically labelled cells were depleted, and the flow-through was collected as the purified fraction.

Specimen: CD4+ T cells from blood. The clonotype originates from a human donor with classical Hodgkin lymphoma. The chain is encoded by TRBV28 joined to TRBJ2-1; a stretch of 10 junction bases matches TRBD2. The CDR3 region has the sequence CASSSSSGSRGEQFF. The DNA is as follows: TGTGCCAGCAGCTCCTCTAGCGGGAGTCGGGGCGAGCAGTTCTTC.